Included here is one T cell receptor beta chain sequence, with context. What antigen it recognizes has not been identified. No quality values exist for individual bases; no much larger clone is one base distant. These data belong to a study of T cell responses to AZD1222 COVID-19 vaccine (dated by TCRdb to about 2021). Some background on the complete study: AZD1222 recipients with second doses at about 4 weeks or about 12 weeks were pooled, because spike-specific TCR depth and breadth did not differ between schedules. A total of just over 230 trial participants underwent TCR sequencing, of whom about 200 received two doses of AZD1222 and about 25 received two doses of the MenACWY control vaccine. Enrollment into the trials was organized by age into subgroups of 18-55, 56-69 and 70-plus years, and those subgroups contained approximately 160, 26 and 62 TCR-sequenced participants, respectively.

What this sample's time point label stands for: baseline before first vaccination. The vaccinee samples were drawn from two UK trials, COV001 and COV002, one of which was a single-blind randomized controlled phase 2/3 trial testing AZD1222 (ChAdOx1 nCoV-19) in healthy adults. Trial participant PBMC samples were collected at day 0 and day 28 after the second dose for TCRbeta chain sequencing. For CDR1 and CDR2, the germline V gene lists MRHNA and SNTAGT. At the junction V is shortened by 4 bases and J by 10 bases, with 14 bases in between. The CDR3 holds 14 amino acids from the cysteine to the phenylalanine. Just CDR3 DNA is preserved here, 42 bases in frame from base 1. The CDR3 regions of human TCRbeta chains were subjected to immunosequencing. The authors' analysis ran thus. TCRs in the repertoires were matched against a reference library of SARS-CoV-2-specific TCRs that had been generated with the MIRA antigen-specificity platform. Breadth was defined as the fraction of unique TCRs that were SARS-CoV-2-associated, and depth was defined as the fraction of total T cells that were SARS-CoV-2-associated. Using the MIRA data, every spike-specific TCR was mapped to the spike region that the TCR reacted to and assigned to either a CD4 or a CD8 class. Log10-transformed breadth and depth values were compared by one-way ANOVA with Sidak's multiple comparisons tests. Here the immuneACCESS table is served through TCRdb, limited to in-frame sequences with V and J called. Missing clones are a known gap in these copies; in checked studies unresolved V genes cover under half, and the rest lacks a known reason. For V, J and clone size, that table is used; D and trimming come from the DNA. The sample has under 150,000 clones on record, roughly 92% of them singletons. Roughly 5% of the sample goes to the ten largest clones.

Paper-wide results and their limitations: After two AZD1222 doses, both the breadth and the depth of spike-specific TCRs were significantly higher than at day 0 and than in MenACWY recipients. Participants were mostly white British, with more females than males. The authors suggested clonal diversity may have been underestimated. Conclusions about previously exposed vaccinees are limited, since just five or six AZD1222 recipients were seropositive for SARS-CoV-2 at baseline. In the small 56-69-year group, the increase in depth fell short of significance, most likely because of low power. No day 14 peak-response samples were available, so repertoires were characterized only after the peak T cell response. CD4 TCRs associated with the vaccine covered the entire spike protein, and the dominant responses were in regions 160-218 and 743-854. Reportedly, close to half of the unique spike-specific TCRs recognized epitopes lying outside the regions that are mutated in the B.1.351 and B.1.1.7 variants.

The rearranged chain carries TRBV6-4 and TRBJ1-6, and possibly TRBD1, on 6 matching bases. The receptor was derived from an adult in good health. The sample was peripheral blood, taken on day 0 of AZD1222 vaccination. The CDR3 reads CASSALQGSSPLHF. The base sequence is TGTGCCAGCAGTGCCCTACAGGGCTCCTCACCCCTCCACTTT.